Listed below are T cell receptor beta chains from one sample, sequenced in a study of T cells in Graves' hyperthyroidism and ophthalmopathy. TCRdb reprocessed the multiplex PCR reads via MiXCR and lists one record per CDR3 protein. The top ten hold roughly a sixth of the sample, which has 650,000 to 700,000 distinct CDR3 sequences, 17% seen once. Sequences were obtained from blood. Receptors were obtained from a man aged 50 to 60 with Graves' hyperthyroidism. CDR3s include the opening cysteine and the closing phenylalanine or tryptophan. The order of the fields is J gene, V gene, D gene, clone size, CDR3 DNA, CDR3 protein. D genes are given only for firm matches. Only part of the rows carry a size: once, few, many, or a class if the clone is expanded.

J gene: TRBJ1-3; V gene: TRBV18; D gene: .; clone size: .; CDR3 DNA: TGTGCCAGCTCACCCGCAGCGGGATTGGCGGACATAGAGCGCACCATATATTTT; CDR3 protein: CASSPAAGLADIERTIYF
J gene: TRBJ2-1; V gene: TRBV15; D gene: TRBD2; clone size: few; CDR3 DNA: TGTGCCACCAGCAGAGATCAACTAGCGGTCTCCCCACACAATGAGCAGTTCTTC; CDR3 protein: CATSRDQLAVSPHNEQFF
J gene: TRBJ2-7; V gene: TRBV7-6; D gene: TRBD1; clone size: many; CDR3 DNA: TGTGCCAGCAGCTCTGGGACAGGGGCGGACTACGAGCAGTACTTC; CDR3 protein: CASSSGTGADYEQYF
J gene: TRBJ2-7; V gene: TRBV18; D gene: .; clone size: many; CDR3 DNA: TGTGCCAGCTCCTATGATGGTACTAGCCGGTACGAGCAGTACTTC; CDR3 protein: CASSYDGTSRYEQYF
J gene: TRBJ1-4; V gene: TRBV10-3; D gene: .; clone size: .; CDR3 DNA: TGTGCCATCAGTGACCCCCCTCGAAGGTGGCAGTCTAATGAAAAACTGTTTTTT; CDR3 protein: CAISDPPRRWQSNEKLFF
J gene: TRBJ2-7; V gene: TRBV6-1; D gene: TRBD2; clone size: many; CDR3 DNA: TGTGCCAGCAGCTTATTCCTAGCGGGAGTTAACTACGAGCAGTACTTC; CDR3 protein: CASSLFLAGVNYEQYF
J gene: TRBJ2-1; V gene: TRBV20-1; D gene: TRBD2; clone size: many; CDR3 DNA: TGCAGTGCCCAACGCGCTAGCGGGAGCTCCCGAGATGAGCAGTTCTTC; CDR3 protein: CSAQRASGSSRDEQFF
J gene: TRBJ1-5; V gene: TRBV7-8; D gene: .; clone size: .; CDR3 DNA: TGTGCCAGCAACCCGGGGTGGGGGCGCGATCAGCCCCAGCATTTT; CDR3 protein: CASNPGWGRDQPQHF
J gene: TRBJ1-1; V gene: TRBV28; D gene: .; clone size: many; CDR3 DNA: TGTGCCAGCAGTTTTGGGGGCGGGAACACTGAAGCTTTCTTT; CDR3 protein: CASSFGGGNTEAFF
J gene: TRBJ2-5; V gene: TRBV20-1; D gene: TRBD1; clone size: many; CDR3 DNA: TGCAGTGCTCTACCGGGACAGGGGGCTGAGACCCAGTACTTC; CDR3 protein: CSALPGQGAETQYF
J gene: TRBJ2-7; V gene: TRBV2; D gene: TRBD2; clone size: many; CDR3 DNA: TGTGCCAGCAGTGATTTAGCGGGAGTACACGAGCAGTACTTC; CDR3 protein: CASSDLAGVHEQYF
J gene: TRBJ2-5; V gene: TRBV5-1; D gene: .; clone size: once; CDR3 DNA: TGCGCCAGCAGCCGTCAGAGAGTGGAGACCCAGTACTTC; CDR3 protein: CASSRQRVETQYF
J gene: TRBJ2-6; V gene: TRBV5-1; D gene: .; clone size: .; CDR3 DNA: TGCGCCAGCAGCTTTTCTACGCGGCAGCCACCATCTGGGGCCAACGTCCTGACTTTC; CDR3 protein: CASSFSTRQPPSGANVLTF
J gene: TRBJ1-6; V gene: TRBV28; D gene: TRBD1; clone size: .; CDR3 DNA: TGTGCCAGCAGTCCGGGACAGGACCATTCACCCCTCCACTTT; CDR3 protein: CASSPGQDHSPLHF
J gene: TRBJ2-7; V gene: TRBV7-9; D gene: .; clone size: .; CDR3 DNA: TGTGCCAGCACCCCCCAGGGCGTTTTCTACGAGCAGTGCTTC; CDR3 protein: CASTPQGVFYEQCF
J gene: TRBJ2-7; V gene: TRBV20-1; D gene: TRBD2; clone size: many; CDR3 DNA: TGCAGTGCGGGACCGAGCGGGAGAGGCAACGAGCAGTACTTC; CDR3 protein: CSAGPSGRGNEQYF